The source of this TCR beta chain is a study of T-cell memory formation after mild COVID-19 (dated by TCRdb to the early 2020s). For the wider study: TCR sequence clusters from the two donors were largely donor specific. Longitudinal TCRalpha and TCRbeta repertoire sequencing tracked T-cell clones expanding and contracting after mild COVID-19 in a couple of donors. The cohort was made up of two young adult volunteers, one female and one male, who were previously healthy.

This clonotype was picked up a small number of times. Its target antigen remains unknown. Per-base qualities were not stored, and no clone one base away is much larger. Overall study results and their limits: Some responding clones were detected in pre-infection memory, suggesting pre-existing cross-reactive memory T cells joined the SARS-CoV-2 response. From day 15 to 85, contracting clones showed balanced CD4/CD8 phenotypes, whereas a second wave of clones that expanded from day 15 to 37 leaned towards CD4+. Contracting CD4+ clones turned up mainly in the CM and EM memory subsets, whereas EMRA was where CD8+ clones were enriched. The study included only two mild cases, and larger cohorts that include severe cases with pre-infection samples were judged to be necessary. The second-wave clones that peaked on day 37 were not confirmed to be SARS-CoV-2 specific.

Ficoll-Paque density gradient centrifugation was used to isolate PBMCs. Sequencing used an Illumina NovaSeq 6000. TCRalpha and TCRbeta cDNA libraries were built by 5'RACE with constant-segment primers, adding sample barcodes and unique molecular identifiers. RNA was extracted from every sample with Trizol reagent. The libraries were amplified in two PCR steps, and the second step added a second sample barcode and Illumina TruSeq adapters. Libraries were sequenced on an Illumina NovaSeq with 2 x 150 bp paired-end reads. Processing in the source paper ran as follows. Reads were demultiplexed and collapsed into UMI-guided consensus sequences with migec v1.2.7. Using mixcr v2.1.11, UMI consensuses were aligned to TRA and TRB V and J templates and then assembled into clonotypes. A clonotype was counted as expanded or contracted only when both edgeR and NoisET called the clonotype significant, with the noise models trained on biological replicates. For edgeR calls, the cutoffs were a false discovery rate-adjusted p below 0.01 and a log2 fold-change threshold of 1. As an exploratory analysis of dynamics, max-normalized trajectories of the 1000 most abundant clonotypes were examined by PCA with hierarchical clustering. The CD4 or CD8 phenotype of responding clones was assigned using the separately sequenced CD4+ and CD8+ repertoires. TCRdb reran the public reads through fastp at Q25 and MiXCR, keeping productive beta chains. Here each entry gathers all rows of one CDR3 protein and keeps the most common genes and DNA. In this record, the V and J calls reflect TCRdb's handling and not the investigators' own analysis. Within this sample are about 450,000 distinct CDR3 sequences, with around 22% of them counted one time only. Clones ranked in the top ten supply about an eighth of the sample.

The CDR3 holds 15 amino acids from the cysteine to the phenylalanine. The retained sequence is limited to the CDR3, 45 bases, with the frame set at the first base. The V end gives up 5 bases and the J end 8 bases, leaving 11 bases in the junction not matched to a gene. CDR1 and CDR2 (SEHNR, FQNEAQ) derive from the germline V gene (reference sequence). The receptor was derived from an adult woman who had mild COVID-19 (a few samples of this study predate the infection). The sample titles of this study are shuffled in the database, so cell type and time point are left out; the donor was told from shared clones. The rearrangement joined TRBV7-9 to TRBJ2-1; the junction holds 8 bases that match TRBD2. The specimen sequenced was PBMCs or a T cell subset sorted from them (not recorded which). The sequence in DNA is TGTGCCAGCAGCCTCGGGACTAGTTATCTCGATGAGCAGTTCTTC. Its protein product is CASSLGTSYLDEQFF.